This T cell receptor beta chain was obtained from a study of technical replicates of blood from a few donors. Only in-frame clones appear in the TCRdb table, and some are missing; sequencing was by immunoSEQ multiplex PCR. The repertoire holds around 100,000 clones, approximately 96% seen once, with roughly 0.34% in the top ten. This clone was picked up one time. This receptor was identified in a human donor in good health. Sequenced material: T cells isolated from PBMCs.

CDR3 sequence reads: CSVRGLPGHTQYF. CDR3 DNA: TGCAGCGTTAGAGGACTACCCGGGCATACGCAGTATTTT. V usage is TRBV29-1 and J usage is TRBJ2-3; TRBD2 is a possible D gene (6 bases). V dropped 5 bases and J dropped 7 bases, with 16 bases sitting between them. Germline V gives CDR1 SQVTM, CDR2 ANQGSEA. The CDR3 sequence is 13 residues long.